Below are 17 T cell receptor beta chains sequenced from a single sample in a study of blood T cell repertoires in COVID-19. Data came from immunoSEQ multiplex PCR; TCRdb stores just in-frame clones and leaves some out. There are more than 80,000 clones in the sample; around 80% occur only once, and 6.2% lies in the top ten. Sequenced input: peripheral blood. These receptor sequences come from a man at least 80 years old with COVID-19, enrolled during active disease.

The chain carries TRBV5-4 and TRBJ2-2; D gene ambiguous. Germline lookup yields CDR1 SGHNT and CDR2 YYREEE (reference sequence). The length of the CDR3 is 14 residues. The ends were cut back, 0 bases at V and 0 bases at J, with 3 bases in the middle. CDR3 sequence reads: CASSLASNTGELFF. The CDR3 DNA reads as TGTGCCAGCAGCTTGGCGTCGAACACCGGGGAGCTGTTTTTT.

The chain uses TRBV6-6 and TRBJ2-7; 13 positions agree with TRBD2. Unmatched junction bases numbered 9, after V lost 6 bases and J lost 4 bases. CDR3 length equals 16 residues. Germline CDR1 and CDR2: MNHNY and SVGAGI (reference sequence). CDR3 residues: CASSEPGTSGNYEQYF. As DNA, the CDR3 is TGTGCCAGCAGCGAACCAGGGACTAGCGGGAATTACGAGCAGTACTTC.

Here the CDR3 reads CASSATGIIMNTEAFF. As DNA, the CDR3 is TGTGCCAGCAGTGCTACCGGGATCATAATGAACACTGAAGCTTTCTTT. V is TRBV28 and J is TRBJ1-1; no reliable D call. Looked up from germline, CDR1 is MDHEN and CDR2 is SYDVKM. V lost 5 bases to trimming and J lost 0 bases, with 16 bases between them. The CDR3 runs to 16 residues.

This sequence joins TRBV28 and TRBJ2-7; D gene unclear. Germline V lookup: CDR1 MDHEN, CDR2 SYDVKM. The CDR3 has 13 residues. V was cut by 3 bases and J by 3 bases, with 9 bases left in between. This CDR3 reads CASSFARFYEQYF. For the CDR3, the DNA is TGTGCCAGCAGTTTTGCTCGGTTCTACGAGCAGTACTTC.

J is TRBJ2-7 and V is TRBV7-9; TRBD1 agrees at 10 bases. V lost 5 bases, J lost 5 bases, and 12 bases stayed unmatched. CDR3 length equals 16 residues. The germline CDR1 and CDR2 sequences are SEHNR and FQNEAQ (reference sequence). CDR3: CASSPPGQGMRHEQYF. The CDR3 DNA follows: TGTGCCAGCAGCCCACCGGGACAGGGGATGCGCCACGAGCAGTACTTC.

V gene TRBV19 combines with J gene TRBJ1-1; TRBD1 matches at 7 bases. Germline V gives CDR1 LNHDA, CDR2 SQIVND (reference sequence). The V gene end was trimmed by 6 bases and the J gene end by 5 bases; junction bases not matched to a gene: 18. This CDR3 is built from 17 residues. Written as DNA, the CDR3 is TGTGCCAGTAGCACCATTGGGCAAGGGGGCTCTGAAACTGAAGCTTTCTTT. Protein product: CASSTIGQGGSETEAFF.

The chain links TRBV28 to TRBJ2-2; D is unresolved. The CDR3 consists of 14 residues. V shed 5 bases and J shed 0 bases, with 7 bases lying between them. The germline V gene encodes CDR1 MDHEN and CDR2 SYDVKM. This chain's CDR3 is CASSRHSNTGELFF. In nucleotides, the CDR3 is TGTGCCAGCAGTAGACACTCGAACACCGGGGAGCTGTTTTTT.

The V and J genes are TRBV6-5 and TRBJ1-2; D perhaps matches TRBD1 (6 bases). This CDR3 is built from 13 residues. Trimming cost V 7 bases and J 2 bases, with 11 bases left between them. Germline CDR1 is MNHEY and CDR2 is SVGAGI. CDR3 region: CASKQGTNYGYTF. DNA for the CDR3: TGTGCCAGCAAACAGGGTACGAACTATGGCTACACCTTC.

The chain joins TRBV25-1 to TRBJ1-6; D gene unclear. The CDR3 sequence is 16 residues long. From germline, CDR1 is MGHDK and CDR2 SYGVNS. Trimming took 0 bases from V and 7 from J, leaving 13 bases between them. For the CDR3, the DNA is TGTGCCAGCAGTGAATACAGAGGGATTGGAAATTCACCCCTCCACTTT. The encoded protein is CASSEYRGIGNSPLHF.

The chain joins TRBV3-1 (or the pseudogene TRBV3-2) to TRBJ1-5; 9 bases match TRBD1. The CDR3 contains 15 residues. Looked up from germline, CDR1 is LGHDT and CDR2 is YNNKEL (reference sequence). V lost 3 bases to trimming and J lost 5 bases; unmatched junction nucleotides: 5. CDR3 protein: CASSHAGQGDQPQHF. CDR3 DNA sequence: TGTGCCAGCAGCCACGCGGGACAGGGCGATCAGCCCCAGCATTTT.

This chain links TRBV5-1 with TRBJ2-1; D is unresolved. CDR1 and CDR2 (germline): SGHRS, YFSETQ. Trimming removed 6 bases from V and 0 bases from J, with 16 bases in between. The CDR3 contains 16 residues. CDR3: CASKGQEQSSYNEQFF. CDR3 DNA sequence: TGCGCCAGCAAAGGCCAGGAACAAAGCTCCTACAATGAGCAGTTCTTC.

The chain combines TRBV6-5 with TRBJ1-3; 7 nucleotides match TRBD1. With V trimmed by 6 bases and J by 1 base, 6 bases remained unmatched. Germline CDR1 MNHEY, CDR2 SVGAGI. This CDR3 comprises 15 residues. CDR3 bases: TGTGCCAGCAGACCCAAACAGGGGTCTGGAAACACCATATATTTT. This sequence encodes CASRPKQGSGNTIYF.

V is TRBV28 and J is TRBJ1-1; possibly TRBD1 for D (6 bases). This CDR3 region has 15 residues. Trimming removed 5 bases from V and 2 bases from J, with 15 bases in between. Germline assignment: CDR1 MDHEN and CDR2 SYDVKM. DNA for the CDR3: TGTGCCAGCAGTCCCCGGGACATATCTAACACTGAAGCTTTCTTT. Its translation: CASSPRDISNTEAFF.

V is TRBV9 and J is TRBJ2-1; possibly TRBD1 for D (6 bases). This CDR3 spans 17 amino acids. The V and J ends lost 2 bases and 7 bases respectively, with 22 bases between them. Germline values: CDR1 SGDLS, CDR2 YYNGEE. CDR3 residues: CASSVGALARGHNEQFF. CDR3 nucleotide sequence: TGTGCCAGCAGCGTGGGGGCCCTGGCTAGGGGACATAATGAGCAGTTCTTC.

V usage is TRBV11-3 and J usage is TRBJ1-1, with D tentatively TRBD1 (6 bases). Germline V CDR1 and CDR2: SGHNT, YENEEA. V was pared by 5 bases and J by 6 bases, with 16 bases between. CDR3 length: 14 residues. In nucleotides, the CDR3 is TGTGCCAGCAGCCAAACCGGGACAAAATCTGAAGCTTTCTTT. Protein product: CASSQTGTKSEAFF.

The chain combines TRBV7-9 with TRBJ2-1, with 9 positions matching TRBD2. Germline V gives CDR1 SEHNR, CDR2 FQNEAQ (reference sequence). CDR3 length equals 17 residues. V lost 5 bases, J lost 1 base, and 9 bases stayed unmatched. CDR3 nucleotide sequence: TGTGCCAGCAGCCCGTTAGCGGGAGCTCCTTCCTACAATGAGCAGTTCTTC. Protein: CASSPLAGAPSYNEQFF.

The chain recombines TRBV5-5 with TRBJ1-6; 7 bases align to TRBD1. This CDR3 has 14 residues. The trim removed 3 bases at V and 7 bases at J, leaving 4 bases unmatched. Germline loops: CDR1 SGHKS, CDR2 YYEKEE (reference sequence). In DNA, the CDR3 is TGTGCCAGCAGCTCCCCCAGGGGGAATTCACCCCTCCACTTT. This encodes CASSSPRGNSPLHF.